These 28 T cell receptor beta chains were all obtained from the same sample, sequenced in a study of blood T cell repertoires in COVID-19. Sequencing used immunoSEQ multiplex PCR; TCRdb keeps in-frame clones, though not all of them. The sample shows approximately 110,000 clones, about 85% of them seen only once. The sequenced sample was peripheral blood. These receptors all come from a woman in her fifties or sixties with COVID-19, enrolled during active disease.

The chain employs TRBV6-2 or TRBV6-3 and TRBJ2-5; weak D call: TRBD1 (5 bases). Germline loops: CDR1 MNHEY, CDR2 SVGEGT. This CDR3 has 13 amino acids. V lost 4 bases, J lost 5 bases, and 11 bases lay in between. As DNA, the CDR3 is TGTGCCAGCAGTTTCGAGGACATGGAGACCCAGTACTTC. It specifies CASSFEDMETQYF.

The genes are TRBV7-9 and TRBJ1-2; TRBD1 matches 7 bases. The CDR3 length is 11 residues. CDR1 is SEHNR, CDR2 FQNEAQ, per germline (reference sequence). V lost 6 bases and J lost 7; bases outside the gene matches: 2. The CDR3 sequence is CASSYRGGYTF. The CDR3 DNA follows: TGTGCCAGCAGTTACAGGGGTGGCTACACCTTC.

The CDR3 protein is CASSSDRALPDSPLHF. In DNA, the CDR3 is TGTGCCAGCAGCTCTGACAGGGCTCTGCCCGATTCACCCCTCCACTTT. J is TRBJ1-6 and V is TRBV2, with 7 bases fitting TRBD1. The CDR3 runs 16 residues. Per germline, CDR1 SNHLY and CDR2 FYNNEI. Trimming removed 6 bases from V and 8 bases from J; junction bases left unmatched: 13. Drawing the rest from reference TRBV2 and TRBJ1-6, the complete variable domain is EPEVTQTPSHQVTQMGQEVILRCVPISNHLYFYWYRQILGQKVEFLVSFYNNEISEKSEIFDDQFSVERPDGSNFTLKIRSTKLEDSAMYFCASSSDRALPDSPLHFGNGTRLTVT.

The V and J genes are TRBV20-1 and TRBJ1-6, with 12 bases matching TRBD1. With 3 bases clipped from V and 10 bases from J, the junction kept 4 bases outside the gene matches. Germline V lookup: CDR1 DFQATT, CDR2 SNEGSKA (reference sequence). This CDR3 comprises 14 residues. The CDR3 DNA follows: TGCAGTGCTAGTGGGACAGGGGGCTTATCACCCCTCCACTTT. As protein: CSASGTGGLSPLHF.

The chain employs TRBV14 and TRBJ1-6, with D tentatively TRBD1 (6 bases). The CDR3 extends over 16 amino acids. Trimming left V 0 bases short and J 7 bases short, with 13 bases between. Germline V gene lookup returns CDR1 SGHDN and CDR2 FVKESK. The CDR3 sequence: CASSQDRGTPNSPLHF. CDR3 in DNA: TGTGCCAGCAGCCAAGACCGTGGGACACCGAATTCACCCCTCCACTTT.

The chain is built from TRBV5-4 and TRBJ1-2, with TRBD1 matching over 7 bases. Losses at the gene ends were 2 bases for V and 3 bases for J; bases not matched to a gene: 4. From germline, CDR1 is SGHNT and CDR2 YYREEE (reference sequence). The length of the CDR3 is 14 residues. The chain's CDR3 is CASSLQGSDYGYTF. CDR3 coding DNA: TGTGCCAGCAGCTTACAGGGGTCGGACTATGGCTACACCTTC.

In this sample, this clone turned up many times. In the same sample, other DNA sequences code for this CDR3. The V and J genes are TRBV5-1 and TRBJ2-7; TRBD1 agrees at 7 bases. Germline CDR1 reads SGHRS; CDR2 reads YFSETQ. Germline trimming cut 0 bases from V and 5 bases from J; bases unmatched to any gene: 5. This CDR3 contains 14 residues. This CDR3 is CASSLGGGADEQYF. Written as DNA, the CDR3 is TGCGCCAGCAGCTTGGGAGGGGGCGCAGACGAGCAGTACTTC.

The V and J genes are TRBV27 and TRBJ2-7; 7 positions match TRBD1. V dropped 5 bases and J dropped 4; count of bases not matched to a gene: 8. Looked up from germline, CDR1 is MNHEY and CDR2 is SMNVEV (reference sequence). CDR3 size: 14 residues. The CDR3 region has the DNA TGTGCCAGCAGTAAAAGGGACAGACCTTACGAGCAGTACTTC. Its translation is CASSKRDRPYEQYF.

The V call is TRBV3-1 (or the pseudogene TRBV3-2), the J call TRBJ2-3, with 10 bases that match TRBD2. CDR3 size: 16 residues. CDR1 is LGHDT, CDR2 YNNKEL, per germline (reference sequence). The ends lost 3 bases at V and 2 bases at J; junction bases unmatched: 5. Here the CDR3 reads CASSHLTSGDTDTQYF. The CDR3 coding sequence is TGTGCCAGCAGCCACCTAACTAGCGGGGACACAGATACGCAGTATTTT.

J is TRBJ2-5 and V is TRBV11-3; a weak D match, TRBD2 (6 bases). V lost 5 bases, J lost 1 base, and 8 bases lay in between. The CDR3 sequence is 13 residues long. CDR1 SGHNT and CDR2 YENEEA come from the germline V gene. In nucleotides, the CDR3 is TGTGCCAGCAGCGCGGGGAGCCAAGAGACCCAGTACTTC. As protein: CASSAGSQETQYF. Full variable domain (outside the CDR3, taken from reference TRBV11-3 and TRBJ2-5): EAGVVQSPRYKIIEKKQPVAFWCNPISGHNTLYWYLQNLGQGPELLIRYENEEAVDDSQLPKDRFSAERLKGVDSTLKIQPAELGDSAVYLCASSAGSQETQYFGPGTRLLVL.

The chain combines TRBV3-1 (or the pseudogene TRBV3-2) with TRBJ2-3; TRBD1 matches at 8 bases. CDR3 length: 13 residues. With 1 base clipped from V and 10 bases from J, the junction kept 4 bases outside the gene matches. Germline lookup yields CDR1 LGHDT and CDR2 YNNKEL (reference sequence). This CDR3 is CASSQAGQGPQYF. CDR3 nucleotide sequence: TGTGCCAGCAGCCAAGCCGGACAGGGTCCGCAGTATTTT.

Regarding this clone: Other DNA sequences from this sample encode an identical CDR3 as well. This chain links TRBV18 with TRBJ2-7, with D hard to call. There are 13 residues in the CDR3. V was clipped by 3 bases and J by 4 bases, with 10 bases between them. Per germline, CDR1 KGHSH and CDR2 LQKENI. Here the CDR3 DNA reads TGTGCCAGCTCACCTCCTGGAGCTTACGAGCAGTACTTC. This gives the protein CASSPPGAYEQYF.

This clone was counted a single time. The chain couples TRBV6-2 or TRBV6-3 to TRBJ2-4, with D possibly TRBD1 on 6 matching bases. V was cut by 6 bases and J by 3 bases, with 15 bases left in between. Per germline, CDR1 MNHEY and CDR2 SVGEGT. The CDR3 runs 15 residues. The CDR3 is CASSLLQGDKNIQYF. For the CDR3, the DNA is TGTGCCAGCAGCCTGCTACAGGGCGACAAAAACATTCAGTACTTC.

The V and J genes are TRBV7-3 and TRBJ1-2; 8 nucleotides match TRBD1. CDR3 size: 14 residues. Germline assignment: CDR1 SGHTA and CDR2 FQGTGA. With 4 bases clipped from V and 4 bases from J, the junction kept 5 bases outside the gene matches. The CDR3 is CASSSGQGGYGYTF. The CDR3 DNA reads as TGTGCCAGCAGCTCCGGACAGGGCGGCTATGGCTACACCTTC.

J is TRBJ1-2 and V is TRBV4-1; TRBD1 might be the D (5 bases). The germline CDR1 and CDR2 sequences are MGHRA and YSYEKL. CDR3 length: 15 amino acids. The germline V and J ends were trimmed by 0 bases and 4 bases, with 12 bases remaining between them. CDR3 in DNA: TGCGCCAGCAGCCAAGATTGGGCGGGGCTCTATGGCTACACCTTC. Its translation: CASSQDWAGLYGYTF.

This sequence joins TRBV10-3 and TRBJ1-1; TRBD1 matches at 9 bases. V trimming: 5 bases; J trimming: 1 base; junction bases outside the gene matches: 2. The CDR3 covers 14 residues. Germline CDR1 is ENHRY and CDR2 is SYGVKD. The chain's CDR3 is CAISQGQGNTEAFF. The CDR3 coding sequence is TGTGCCATCAGTCAGGGACAGGGGAACACTGAAGCTTTCTTT.

The rearrangement joins TRBV9 to TRBJ2-1; the match to TRBD1 covers 8 bases. The J segment lost 0 bases and the V segment lost 2 bases, leaving 10 bases of the junction unmatched. The germline V gene has CDR1 SGDLS and CDR2 YYNGEE. This CDR3 has 18 amino acids. The CDR3 is CASSVRDRLRSSYNEQFF. In DNA form, the CDR3 reads TGTGCCAGCAGCGTCCGGGACAGGCTTAGGAGCTCCTACAATGAGCAGTTCTTC.

The V call is TRBV6-2 or TRBV6-3, the J call TRBJ1-5, with TRBD1 identical over 10 bases. This CDR3 comprises 15 residues. V lost 6 bases, J lost 7 bases, and 9 bases stayed unmatched. Germline V gene data show CDR1 as MNHEY and CDR2 as SVGEGT. CDR3 protein: CASSRQGQGYQPQHF. The CDR3 bases are TGTGCCAGCAGCCGACAGGGACAGGGGTACCAGCCCCAGCATTTT.

The chain employs TRBV7-3 and TRBJ2-3; 9 bases fit TRBD2. Per germline, CDR1 SGHTA and CDR2 FQGTGA. The J segment lost 6 bases and the V segment lost 3 bases, leaving 4 bases of the junction unmatched. The CDR3 has 14 amino acids. CDR3 residues: CASSLATSGDTQYF. CDR3 DNA sequence: TGTGCCAGCAGCTTGGCCACTAGCGGGGATACGCAGTATTTT. The entire variable domain, with the rest obtained from reference TRBV7-3 and TRBJ2-3, is as follows: GAGVSQTPSNKVTEKGKYVELRCDPISGHTALYWYRQSLGQGPEFLIYFQGTGAADDSGLPNDRFFAVRPEGSVSTLKIQRTERGDSAVYLCASSLATSGDTQYFGPGTRLTVL.

V and J are TRBV7-2 and TRBJ1-2; TRBD1 aligns across 7 bases. This CDR3 contains 14 residues. V shed 6 bases and J 4 bases; nucleotides not matched to a gene: 8. The germline V gene has CDR1 SGHTA and CDR2 FQGNSA. The CDR3 DNA is TGTGCCAGCAGTGATACAGGGGAAAGCTATGGCTACACCTTC. This gives the protein CASSDTGESYGYTF.

This rearrangement joins TRBV5-1 to TRBJ2-5; D is ambiguous. This CDR3 contains 14 residues. Germline CDR1 reads SGHRS; CDR2 reads YFSETQ. Trimming pared 0 bases from V and 1 base from J, leaving 7 bases between. For the CDR3, the DNA is TGCGCCAGCAGCTTGGCGCAGGCCCAAGAGACCCAGTACTTC. Encoded protein: CASSLAQAQETQYF. The whole variable domain, remainder taken from reference TRBV5-1 and TRBJ2-5, is KAGVTQTPRYLIKTRGQQVTLSCSPISGHRSVSWYQQTPGQGLQFLFEYFSETQRNKGNFPGRFSGRQFSNSRSEMNVSTLELGDSALYLCASSLAQAQETQYFGPGTRLLVL.

The chain employs TRBV27 and TRBJ2-3, with 7 bases that match TRBD2. CDR3 size: 13 residues. The V and J ends lost 4 bases and 9 bases, in that order; junction bases with no gene match: 7. Germline loops: CDR1 MNHEY, CDR2 SMNVEV (reference sequence). The CDR3 bases are TGTGCCAGCAGTTCGATAGCGGGTACAACGCAGTATTTT. Protein product: CASSSIAGTTQYF.

The CDR3 bases are TGCGCCAGCAGCGGACAGGGGGATGGGGCCAACGTCCTGACTTTC. Its protein is CASSGQGDGANVLTF. J is TRBJ2-6 and V is TRBV5-1; TRBD1 matches at 10 bases. The CDR3 has 15 amino acids. Germline CDR1 SGHRS, CDR2 YFSETQ. V gave up 4 bases and J gave up 3 bases; unmatched junction bases: 1.

This chain joins TRBV5-1 and TRBJ1-1; possible D gene TRBD1, 5 bases. Germline-derived CDR1 and CDR2 are SGHRS and YFSETQ. Trimming removed 4 bases at V and 3 bases at J, with 19 bases between. The CDR3 is 16 residues long. In DNA, the CDR3 is TGCGCCAGCAGCCCCGCGACAGAATCGCTGGACACTGAAGCTTTCTTT. Its protein product is CASSPATESLDTEAFF.

CDR3 in amino acids: CASSEYTSGQETQYF. The CDR3 DNA reads as TGTGCCAGCAGTGAATATACTAGCGGGCAAGAGACCCAGTACTTC. The chain combines TRBV2 with TRBJ2-5, with 9 bases fitting TRBD2. Trimming cost V 2 bases and J 2 bases; bases outside gene matches: 3. From germline, CDR1 is SNHLY and CDR2 FYNNEI. CDR3 length equals 15 residues.

The gene calls are TRBV5-4 and TRBJ2-2, with a possible D match to TRBD1 (5 bases). This CDR3 region has 16 residues. Germline V gene sequence: CDR1 SGHNT, CDR2 YYREEE (reference sequence). Between the trimmed V and J ends, which lost 4 bases and 1 base, there was a span of 14 bases. DNA of the CDR3: TGTGCCAGCAGCGTCGGTTCCAGGGTGAACACCGGGGAGCTGTTTTTT. This gives the protein CASSVGSRVNTGELFF.

This clone was recorded once. The genes are TRBV2 and TRBJ1-1; D is possibly TRBD1 (6 bases). Deletions cut 7 bases from V and 3 bases from J, with 15 bases between. Germline loops: CDR1 SNHLY, CDR2 FYNNEI. The CDR3 has 14 amino acids. The CDR3 DNA follows: TGTGCCAGCACCCCGGGGGCGGGGGACACTGAAGCTTTCTTT. It is translated as CASTPGAGDTEAFF.

The V and J genes are TRBV24-1 and TRBJ2-1, with 12 bases fitting TRBD2. Looked up from germline, CDR1 is KGHDR and CDR2 is SFDVKD. This CDR3 is built from 17 residues. J was trimmed by 6 bases and V by 1 base; bases with no gene match: 6. This CDR3 is CATSDFSSGGGSNEQFF. For the CDR3, the DNA is TGTGCCACCAGTGATTTTTCTAGCGGGGGGGGTTCCAATGAGCAGTTCTTC.